A few counts support the clone carrying this TCR beta chain. No antigen is known for it. This entry belongs to a study of cytomegalovirus exposure and HLA in healthy donors. Study-wide context: From donors who were HLA-typed, an early data release held 75 million to 85 million unique TCRs.

Germline values: CDR1 MNHEY, CDR2 SMNVEV (reference sequence). The V end was cut by 0 bases, the J end by 8 bases, with 13 bases between. The CDR3 totals 14 residues. PCR involved 60 Vbeta and 13 Jbeta primers. Produced via immunoSEQ multiplex PCR; TCRdb's table is partial and in-frame only. Here the sample spans 100,000 or so clones, approximately 57% being singletons. Findings and caveats of the study: Trimming of TCR beta V- and J-genes showed a link, identified in a later analysis, to a missense DCLRE1C variant. About 87% or about 30% of the time was how often most TCR beta V segments were productive, according to an earlier analysis. 164 TCR beta chains were listed as cytomegalovirus-associated.

This TCR came from a woman in her 30s in good health and CMV-seronegative. This rearrangement joins TRBV27 to TRBJ1-2; D is ambiguous. Sample: PBMCs. The CDR3 DNA reads as TGTGCCAGCAGTTTATCGCTGTACGAGGGAGGCTACACCTTC. Translation gives CASSLSLYEGGYTF.